The 4 T cell receptor beta chains presented below share a single source sample, sequenced in a study of blood T cell repertoires in COVID-19. TCRdb keeps only in-frame clones here, not all; method: immunoSEQ multiplex PCR. The repertoire holds 34,000 or so clones, with 88% as singletons. Input material: peripheral blood. The receptor set was obtained from a man aged 55 to 69 with active COVID-19.

DNA of the CDR3: TGTGCCAGCACCAGGGGGGAGTCCCTTCTGTACAATGAGCAGTTCTTC. Translated: CASTRGESLLYNEQFF. This rearrangement joins TRBV7-9 to TRBJ2-1, with TRBD1 as a possible D gene (7 bases). Germline lookup yields CDR1 SEHNR and CDR2 FQNEAQ (reference sequence). This CDR3 region has 16 residues. V was trimmed by 7 bases and J by 4 bases, leaving 20 bases between them.

V and J are TRBV7-6 and TRBJ2-7; 8 nucleotides align to TRBD2. J gave up 2 bases and V 1 base, and 4 bases lay outside the gene matches. In germline, CDR1 is SGHVS, CDR2 FNYEAQ. The CDR3 is 15 residues long. The DNA for the CDR3 is TGTGCCAGCAGCTTAGGGGCGGGAGGTCCCTACGAGCAGTACTTC. Amino acids: CASSLGAGGPYEQYF.

The chain links TRBV11-2 to TRBJ2-1, with a tentative D call TRBD2 (6 bases). Germline V gives CDR1 SGHAT, CDR2 FQNNGV. This CDR3 comprises 13 residues. The V end was cut by 5 bases, the J end by 12 bases, with 17 bases between. The CDR3 sequence is CASSHGTGAGQFF. CDR3 nucleotide sequence: TGTGCCAGCAGCCATGGGACTGGGGCAGGGCAGTTCTTC. Together with reference TRBV11-2 and TRBJ2-1, the CDR3 gives the full variable domain: EAGVAQSPRYKIIEKRQSVAFWCNPISGHATLYWYQQILGQGPKLLIQFQNNGVVDDSQLPKDRFSAERLKGVDSTLKIQPAKLEDSAVYLCASSHGTGAGQFFGPGTRLTVL.

The chain is built from TRBV28 and TRBJ2-7, with 8 bases aligning to TRBD1. The CDR3 is 16 amino acids. V dropped 5 bases and J dropped 0; count of bases not matched to a gene: 9. Germline-derived CDR1 and CDR2 are MDHEN and SYDVKM. CDR3 DNA: TGTGCCAGCAGTGCCGGGACAGGTCACAGCTCCTACGAGCAGTACTTC. This sequence encodes CASSAGTGHSSYEQYF.